These T cell receptor beta chains were read from a single sample in a study of T cells after yellow fever vaccination. Via MiXCR, TCRdb re-called the 5' RACE reads, giving one row per CDR3 protein. The sample records about 320,000 distinct CDR3 sequences, approximately 4% being singletons. The sample in question was PBMCs, obtained 15 days after the yellow fever booster vaccination. All receptors come from a man between 18 and 29 years old who received the YFV17D yellow fever vaccine. Both conserved end residues are part of each CDR3. D genes are given only for firm matches.

j_call,v_call,d_call,cdr3_aa
TRBJ2-7,TRBV7-2,-,CASSSGLNYEQYF
TRBJ1-4,TRBV9,TRBD1,CASSAIGTAGEKLFF
TRBJ1-1,TRBV6-2/TRBV6-3,-,CASSFQGTRGAFF
TRBJ2-4,TRBV29-1,-,CSVEGLAKNIQYF
TRBJ2-3,TRBV20-1,-,CSAGLQRVGTQYF
TRBJ1-1,TRBV7-9,-,CASSLTQDEAFF
TRBJ2-3,TRBV4-2,TRBD1,CASSPRAPGQTDTQYF
TRBJ2-7,TRBV6-6,TRBD2,CASSPSGGFYEQYF
TRBJ1-5,TRBV19,-,CASSIGGQFGQPQHF
TRBJ2-3,TRBV7-3,TRBD2,CASSLKAGPSGAFTQYF
TRBJ2-5,TRBV20-1,TRBD1,CSALRQGRETQYF
TRBJ1-2,TRBV4-3,-,CASSQVAAVNYGYTF
TRBJ2-3,TRBV5-1,-,CASSLSGQGGRTQYF
TRBJ2-1,TRBV7-2,TRBD2,CASSFRLAGGPHEQFF
TRBJ1-2,TRBV20-1,TRBD1,CSARRQGLDYGYTF
TRBJ2-2,TRBV5-1,-,CASSLTGDHTGELFF
TRBJ1-6,TRBV6-5,-,CASRSRRNYNSPLHF
TRBJ1-6,TRBV6-6,-,CASSLGGGADSPLHF
TRBJ1-6,TRBV28,-,CASSLTGESPLHF
TRBJ1-6,TRBV4-1,-,CASSQEGRTRNSPLHF
TRBJ1-2,TRBV10-3,TRBD1,CAISESGTGGYYGYTF
TRBJ1-5,TRBV20-1,-,CSANEGGPDQPQHF
TRBJ2-1,TRBV20-1,TRBD2,CSARDLKAGGYNEQFF
TRBJ2-5,TRBV7-2,TRBD2,CASSQSGGRLETQYF
TRBJ2-5,TRBV6-5,-,CASSYSILGRTQYF
TRBJ2-3,TRBV12-3/TRBV12-4,TRBD2,CASSWTSWNTQYF
TRBJ2-5,TRBV6-2/TRBV6-3,-,CASSYGGQETQYF
TRBJ2-5,TRBV5-1,-,CASRELGQETQYF
TRBJ2-3,TRBV7-9,TRBD2,CASSHGLAGGSHTDTQYF
TRBJ2-2,TRBV7-9,-,CASSFKVRLFF
TRBJ2-3,TRBV5-1,TRBD1,CASSLGQGATDTQYF
TRBJ1-2,TRBV12-3/TRBV12-4,-,CASSTRTSPNYGYTF